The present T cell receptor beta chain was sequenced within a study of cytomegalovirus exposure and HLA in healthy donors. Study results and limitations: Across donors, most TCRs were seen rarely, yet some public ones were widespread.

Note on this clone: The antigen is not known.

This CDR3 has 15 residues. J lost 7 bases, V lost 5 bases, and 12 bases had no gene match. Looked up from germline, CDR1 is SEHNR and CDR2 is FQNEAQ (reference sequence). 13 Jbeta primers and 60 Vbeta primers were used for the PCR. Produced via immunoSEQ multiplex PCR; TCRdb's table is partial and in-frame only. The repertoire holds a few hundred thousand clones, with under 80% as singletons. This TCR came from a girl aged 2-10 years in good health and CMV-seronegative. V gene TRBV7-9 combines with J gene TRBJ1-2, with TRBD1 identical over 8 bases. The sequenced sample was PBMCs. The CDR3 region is CASSTVGDTGGGYTF. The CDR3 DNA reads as TGTGCCAGCAGCACAGTGGGGGATACAGGGGGTGGCTACACCTTC.